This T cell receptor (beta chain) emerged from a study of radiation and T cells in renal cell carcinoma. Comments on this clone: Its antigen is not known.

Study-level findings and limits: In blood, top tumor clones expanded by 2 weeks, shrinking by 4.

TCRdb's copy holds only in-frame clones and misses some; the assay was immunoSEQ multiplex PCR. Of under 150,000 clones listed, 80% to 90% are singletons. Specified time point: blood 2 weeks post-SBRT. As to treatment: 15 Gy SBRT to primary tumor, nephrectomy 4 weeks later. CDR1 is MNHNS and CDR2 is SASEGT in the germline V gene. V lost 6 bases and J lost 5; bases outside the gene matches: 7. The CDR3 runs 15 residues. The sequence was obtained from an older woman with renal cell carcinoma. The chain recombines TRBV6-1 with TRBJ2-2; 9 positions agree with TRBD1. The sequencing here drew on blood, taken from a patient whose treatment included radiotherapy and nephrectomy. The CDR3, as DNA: TGTGCCAGCAGCTCCGGGACAGGGTTAACCGGGGAGCTGTTTTTT. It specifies CASSSGTGLTGELFF.